This TCR beta chain was obtained from a study of molecular identifiers for immune sequencing clone quantification. With 10%, 30% or 50% of RNA, about 17,000 to 1,000,000 naive CD8 T cells were sequenced. Naive CD8 T cells were picked out by sorting for CD8+CD4-CCR7+CD45RA+. In germline, CDR1 is MNHEY, CDR2 SVGEGT. The CDR3 covers 12 residues. TCRdb reanalysed the PCR reads using MiXCR and keeps one entry per CDR3 protein. The sample lists about 630,000 distinct CDR3 sequences, approximately 24% seen once, with 0.78% in the top ten. Details on this clonotype: Its antigen is as yet unknown. The junction departs from the called germline gene at one end, perhaps through a read error.

Study-wide points: Spiked TCR RNA from one Jurkat cell reportedly showed up when mixed among 1 million or so naive cells. Among effectors, clones above 20 RNA copies held over 98% of molecules; among naive cells, under 1%.

This receptor was obtained from a human donor in good health. Some libraries in this study had Jurkat cell RNA spiked in. Material for sequencing was naive CD8+ T cells from blood, with Jurkat cell RNA spiked in. Documented subset: FACS-sorted CD8+CD4-CCR7+CD45RA+ naive T cells. The chain has TRBV6-2 or TRBV6-3 and TRBJ2-7; D remains ambiguous. This chain's CDR3 is CARSYVALEQYF. CDR3 in DNA: TGTGCCCGCAGTTACGTGGCTCTCGAGCAGTACTTC.